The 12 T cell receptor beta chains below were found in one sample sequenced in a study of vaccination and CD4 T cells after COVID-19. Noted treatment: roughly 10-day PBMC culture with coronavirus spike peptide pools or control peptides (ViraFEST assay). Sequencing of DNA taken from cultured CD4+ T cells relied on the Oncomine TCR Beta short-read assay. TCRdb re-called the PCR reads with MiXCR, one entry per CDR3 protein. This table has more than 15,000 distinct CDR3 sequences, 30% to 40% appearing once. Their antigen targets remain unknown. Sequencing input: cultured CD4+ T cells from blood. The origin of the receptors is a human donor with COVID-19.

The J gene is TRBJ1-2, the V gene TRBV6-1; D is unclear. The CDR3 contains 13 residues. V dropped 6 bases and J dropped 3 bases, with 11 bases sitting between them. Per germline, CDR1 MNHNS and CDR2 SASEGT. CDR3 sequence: CASSPDTYYGYTF. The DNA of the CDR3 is TGTGCCAGCAGCCCCGACACCTACTATGGCTACACCTTC.

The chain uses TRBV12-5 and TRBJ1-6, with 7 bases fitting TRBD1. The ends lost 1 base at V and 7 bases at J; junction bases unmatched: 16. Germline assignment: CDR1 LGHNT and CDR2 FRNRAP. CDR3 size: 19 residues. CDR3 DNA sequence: TGTGCTAGTGGTTTGGCCCTCGGGACAGTTGAATATCCCAATTCACCCCTCCACTTT. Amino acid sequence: CASGLALGTVEYPNSPLHF.

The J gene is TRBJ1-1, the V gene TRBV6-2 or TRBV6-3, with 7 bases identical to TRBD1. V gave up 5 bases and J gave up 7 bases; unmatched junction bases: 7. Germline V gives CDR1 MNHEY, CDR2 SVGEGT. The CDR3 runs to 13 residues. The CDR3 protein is CASSTGTAYEAFF. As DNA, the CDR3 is TGTGCCAGCAGTACCGGGACAGCCTATGAAGCTTTCTTT.

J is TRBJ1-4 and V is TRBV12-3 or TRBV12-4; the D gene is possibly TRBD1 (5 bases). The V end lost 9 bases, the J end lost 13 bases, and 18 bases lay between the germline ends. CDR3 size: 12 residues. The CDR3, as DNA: TGTGCCAGTAGCCTGCAGGGCATCGGACTGTTTTTT. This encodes CASSLQGIGLFF.

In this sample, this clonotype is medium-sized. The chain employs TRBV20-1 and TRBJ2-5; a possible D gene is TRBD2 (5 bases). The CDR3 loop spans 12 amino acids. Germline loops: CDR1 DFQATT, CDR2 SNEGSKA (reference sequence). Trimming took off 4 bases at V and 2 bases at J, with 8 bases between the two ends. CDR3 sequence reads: CSATTGQETQYF. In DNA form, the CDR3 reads TGCAGTGCTACCACGGGGCAAGAGACCCAGTACTTC.

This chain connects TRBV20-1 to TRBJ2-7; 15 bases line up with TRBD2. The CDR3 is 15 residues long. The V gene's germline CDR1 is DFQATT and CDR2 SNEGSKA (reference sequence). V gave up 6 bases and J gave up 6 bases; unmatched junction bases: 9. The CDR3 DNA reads TGCAGTGCCCTCGGGACTAGCGGGGGGCAGCGCGAGCAGTACTTC. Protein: CSALGTSGGQREQYF.

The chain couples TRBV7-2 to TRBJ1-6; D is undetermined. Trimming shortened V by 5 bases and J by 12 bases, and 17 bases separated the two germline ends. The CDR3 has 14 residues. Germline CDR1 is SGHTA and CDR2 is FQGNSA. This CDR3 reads CASSAPGPMRPLHF. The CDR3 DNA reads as TGTGCCAGCAGCGCCCCGGGCCCTATGAGACCCCTCCACTTT.

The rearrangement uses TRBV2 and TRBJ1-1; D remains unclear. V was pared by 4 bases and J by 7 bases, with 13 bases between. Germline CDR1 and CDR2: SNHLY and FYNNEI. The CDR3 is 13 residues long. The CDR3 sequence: CASSGYGRNEAFF. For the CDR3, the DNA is TGTGCCAGCAGTGGCTACGGAAGAAATGAAGCTTTCTTT.

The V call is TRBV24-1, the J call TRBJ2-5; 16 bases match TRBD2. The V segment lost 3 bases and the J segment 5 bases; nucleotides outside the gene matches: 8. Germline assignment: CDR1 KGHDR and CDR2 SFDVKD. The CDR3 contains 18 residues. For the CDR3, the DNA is TGTGCCACCAGTGATCCCGGGACTAGCGGGGGGGGTGGGGAGACCCAGTACTTC. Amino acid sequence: CATSDPGTSGGGGETQYF.

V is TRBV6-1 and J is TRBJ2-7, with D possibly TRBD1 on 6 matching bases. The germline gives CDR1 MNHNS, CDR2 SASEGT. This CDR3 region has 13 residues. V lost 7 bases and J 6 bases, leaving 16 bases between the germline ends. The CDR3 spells CASTHLEGGEQYF. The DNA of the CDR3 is TGTGCCAGCACTCACCTGGAAGGGGGCGAGCAGTACTTC.

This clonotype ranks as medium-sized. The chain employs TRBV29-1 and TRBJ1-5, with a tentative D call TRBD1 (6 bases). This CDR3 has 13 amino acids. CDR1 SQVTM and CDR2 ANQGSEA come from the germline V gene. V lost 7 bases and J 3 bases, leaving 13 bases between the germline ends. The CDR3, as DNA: TGCAGCGCCCGGGACAACTACAATCAGCCCCAGCATTTT. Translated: CSARDNYNQPQHF.

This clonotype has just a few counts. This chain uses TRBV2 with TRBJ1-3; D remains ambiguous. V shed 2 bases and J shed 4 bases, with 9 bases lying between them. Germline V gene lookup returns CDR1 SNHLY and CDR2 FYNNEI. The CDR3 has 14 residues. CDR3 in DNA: TGTGCCAGCAGTGAACGAGCATGGGGAAACACCATATATTTT. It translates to CASSERAWGNTIYF.